This passage covers 31 T cell receptor beta chains from one sample sequenced in a study of shared clonotypes between healthy human individuals. Libraries were prepared by immunoSEQ multiplex PCR; TCRdb keeps only in-frame clonotypes and omits some of them. In the table there are a few million clones, over 90% of which are singletons. Input material: naive CD4+ T cells from PBMCs. Described subset: CD45RA+ positively selected. Receptors were obtained from a man aged 18 to 35 in good health. Some clones in this sample may be carry-over from other donors' samples.

The J gene is TRBJ2-3, the V gene TRBV27, with D possibly TRBD2 on 5 matching bases. CDR1 MNHEY and CDR2 SMNVEV come from the germline V gene (reference sequence). The CDR3 runs 16 residues. Trimming removed 5 bases from V and 3 bases from J, with 18 bases in between. CDR3 residues: CASSPASRAATDTQYF. CDR3 nucleotides: TGTGCCAGCAGTCCCGCGTCGAGGGCTGCTACAGATACGCAGTATTTT.

The rearrangement links TRBV6-1 to TRBJ1-4; 10 bases are a match to TRBD1. Germline CDR1 MNHNS, CDR2 SASEGT. The junction had 7 bases not matched to a gene; V was cut back by 5 bases and J by 7 bases. This CDR3 comprises 15 residues. CDR3 sequence reads: CASSPPGTGAEKLFF. In DNA, the CDR3 is TGTGCCAGCAGTCCTCCCGGGACAGGGGCTGAAAAACTGTTTTTT.

The V call is TRBV11-2, the J call TRBJ2-5, with 9 bases lining up with TRBD2. In germline, CDR1 is SGHAT, CDR2 FQNNGV. The V gene end was trimmed by 1 base and the J gene end by 9 bases; junction bases not matched to a gene: 3. The CDR3 has 13 amino acids. In nucleotides, the CDR3 is TGTGCCAGCAGCTTAGTTGCGGGAGGGGCCCAGTACTTC. Translated: CASSLVAGGAQYF.

V gene TRBV15 combines with J gene TRBJ1-2; TRBD1 might be the D (5 bases). V lost 5 bases to trimming and J lost 6 bases, with 28 bases between them. The CDR3 covers 18 residues. The germline V gene encodes CDR1 LNHNV and CDR2 YYDKDF (reference sequence). The DNA of the CDR3 is TGTGCCACCAGCTCATTAATCTCCGAGGAGGGGAGAAGGGATGGCTACACCTTC. Its protein is CATSSLISEEGRRDGYTF.

The chain combines TRBV27 with TRBJ2-3, with D possibly TRBD2 on 5 matching bases. In germline, CDR1 is MNHEY, CDR2 SMNVEV (reference sequence). Between the trimmed V and J ends, which lost 2 bases and 5 bases, there was a span of 17 bases. The CDR3 runs to 16 residues. CDR3 in amino acids: CASSLRFGKARDTQYF. CDR3 coding DNA: TGTGCCAGCAGTTTAAGGTTCGGGAAAGCCAGAGATACGCAGTATTTT.

The V gene is TRBV11-2, the J gene TRBJ2-7, with TRBD2 matching 7 bases. This CDR3 spans 11 amino acids. With 10 bases clipped from V and 9 bases from J, the junction kept 9 bases outside the gene matches. Germline-derived CDR1 and CDR2 are SGHAT and FQNNGV. The CDR3 DNA reads as TGTGCCACCGGGGAGGGAGGAAGGCAGTACTTC. Its protein product is CATGEGGRQYF.

This clone was detected only once. The gene calls are TRBV11-2 and TRBJ2-5; D is unresolved. The germline V and J ends were trimmed by 1 base and 9 bases, with 6 bases remaining between them. Germline assignment: CDR1 SGHAT and CDR2 FQNNGV. The CDR3 loop spans 11 amino acids. CDR3 nucleotides: TGTGCCAGCAGCTTAGGTCGGGCCCAGTACTTC. Protein: CASSLGRAQYF.

Comment on this clone: This sample includes further DNA sequences coding for the same CDR3. V is TRBV29-1 and J is TRBJ2-7; D uncertain. This CDR3 region has 12 residues. Trimming left V 6 bases short and J 5 bases short, with 14 bases between. The germline V gene encodes CDR1 SQVTM and CDR2 ANQGSEA. The CDR3 spells CSVAKGSNEQYF. The CDR3 bases are TGCAGCGTAGCAAAGGGTTCCAACGAGCAGTACTTC.

The chain employs TRBV5-6 and TRBJ1-4; D is perhaps TRBD1 (5 bases). Germline V gene lookup returns CDR1 SGHDT and CDR2 YYEEEE. CDR3 length: 14 residues. V was pared by 5 bases and J by 6 bases, with 14 bases between. CDR3 loop: CASRRGGPDEKLFF. DNA of the CDR3: TGTGCCAGCAGACGGGGCGGGCCGGATGAAAAACTGTTTTTT.

The chain recombines TRBV7-9 with TRBJ2-7, with 8 nucleotides matching TRBD2. The CDR3 is made up of 14 amino acids. Germline trimming cut 8 bases from V and 5 bases from J; bases unmatched to any gene: 11. In germline, CDR1 is SEHNR, CDR2 FQNEAQ (reference sequence). CDR3 protein: CASHIAGRENEQYF. CDR3 DNA sequence: TGTGCCAGCCACATAGCGGGACGGGAAAACGAGCAGTACTTC.

For this clone: Other DNA sequences in this specimen translate into the identical CDR3. V is TRBV5-4 and J is TRBJ2-3, with TRBD2 matching 13 bases. The CDR3 spans 15 residues. Germline V gene lookup returns CDR1 SGHNT and CDR2 YYREEE (reference sequence). The V gene end was trimmed by 2 bases and the J gene end by 4 bases; junction bases not matched to a gene: 1. CDR3 coding DNA: TGTGCCAGCAGCTTCGGACTAGCGGGAGCAGATACGCAGTATTTT. Translated, it gives CASSFGLAGADTQYF.

The V and J genes are TRBV27 and TRBJ2-3, with D possibly being TRBD1 or TRBD2 (5 bases each). Between the trimmed V and J ends, which lost 6 bases and 2 bases, there was a span of 12 bases. In germline, CDR1 is MNHEY, CDR2 SMNVEV (reference sequence). This CDR3 region has 14 residues. Written as DNA, the CDR3 is TGTGCCAGCAGCCCCTCCGGGACCACAGATACGCAGTATTTT. Translation gives CASSPSGTTDTQYF.

The rearrangement uses TRBV4-1 and TRBJ2-5; 11 nucleotides line up with TRBD2. The CDR3 has 18 amino acids. Per the germline V gene, CDR1 is MGHRA and CDR2 is YSYEKL. V shed 1 base and J 2 bases; nucleotides not matched to a gene: 9. CDR3 coding DNA: TGCGCCAGCAGCCAAGTTCTCGTAGCGGGAGGGGGGCAAGAGACCCAGTACTTC. It encodes CASSQVLVAGGGQETQYF.

CDR3 sequence: CASRSPTDYNEQFF. CDR3 DNA sequence: TGTGCCAGCAGGTCCCCGACCGACTACAATGAGCAGTTCTTC. The V gene is TRBV5-4, the J gene TRBJ2-1; D unresolved. Germline assignment: CDR1 SGHNT and CDR2 YYREEE (reference sequence). Between the trimmed V and J ends, which lost 5 bases and 3 bases, there was a span of 12 bases. This CDR3 spans 14 amino acids.

The rearrangement uses TRBV5-1 and TRBJ2-5, with D possibly being TRBD2 (5 bases). The CDR3 spans 16 residues. In germline, CDR1 is SGHRS, CDR2 YFSETQ. Deletions cut 4 bases from V and 3 bases from J, with 19 bases between. This chain's CDR3 is CASSVPGGGREETQYF. The CDR3 region has the DNA TGCGCCAGCAGCGTACCGGGCGGTGGGAGAGAAGAGACCCAGTACTTC.

The CDR3: CASGLLAGGPGELFF. In nucleotides, the CDR3 is TGTGCCAGCGGACTTCTAGCGGGAGGGCCCGGGGAGCTGTTTTTT. The J gene is TRBJ2-2, the V gene TRBV7-9; 12 bases are a match to TRBD2. Germline CDR1 is SEHNR and CDR2 is FQNEAQ (reference sequence). The J segment lost 6 bases and the V segment lost 8 bases, leaving 7 bases of the junction unmatched. CDR3 length equals 15 residues.

This clone was counted between two and nine times. This chain joins TRBV21-1 and TRBJ1-5. TRBV21-1 is recorded as a pseudogene. The CDR3 runs to 14 residues. This CDR3 is CASTAGKGGQPQHF. In DNA, the CDR3 is TGTGCCAGCACGGCGGGGAAGGGTGGTCAGCCCCAGCATTTT.

The V call is TRBV5-1, the J call TRBJ2-5; TRBD2 aligns across 13 bases. The CDR3 spans 16 residues. Germline V gives CDR1 SGHRS, CDR2 YFSETQ. V dropped 4 bases and J dropped 0; count of bases not matched to a gene: 3. The CDR3 DNA is TGCGCCAGCAGCCGGGGACTAGCGGGAAACCAAGAGACCCAGTACTTC. Residues: CASSRGLAGNQETQYF. Full variable domain (remainder filled in from reference TRBV5-1 and TRBJ2-5): KAGVTQTPRYLIKTRGQQVTLSCSPISGHRSVSWYQQTPGQGLQFLFEYFSETQRNKGNFPGRFSGRQFSNSRSEMNVSTLELGDSALYLCASSRGLAGNQETQYFGPGTRLLVL.

Details on this clone: This same CDR3 is encoded by further DNA sequences in the sample. CDR3 nucleotide sequence: TGCGCCAGCAGCCCGCCAGGGACAGGGAACACTGAAGCTTTCTTT. It codes for CASSPPGTGNTEAFF. The rearrangement uses TRBV5-1 and TRBJ1-1; 8 bases agree with TRBD1. The V segment lost 4 bases and the J segment 1 base; nucleotides outside the gene matches: 6. The CDR3 contains 15 residues. Germline lookup yields CDR1 SGHRS and CDR2 YFSETQ.

V and J are TRBV7-2 and TRBJ2-1; TRBD1 or TRBD2 may be the D gene (5 bases each). The CDR3 runs to 14 residues. Deletions cut 5 bases from V and 6 bases from J, with 14 bases between. From germline, CDR1 is SGHTA and CDR2 FQGNSA. CDR3 protein: CASSPRRGSNEQFF. The CDR3 nucleotides are TGTGCCAGCAGCCCCCGCCGGGGCTCCAATGAGCAGTTCTTC.

In the case of this clone: The same CDR3 also results from other DNA sequences found in this sample. The chain is built from TRBV30 and TRBJ2-7; D assignment may be TRBD1 or TRBD2 (5 bases each). The CDR3 runs 13 residues. Germline values: CDR1 GTSNPN, CDR2 SVGIG (reference sequence). The V and J ends lost 2 bases and 2 bases respectively, with 10 bases between them. The CDR3 region has the DNA TGTGCCTGGAGTCGGGGCACCCCCTACGAGCAGTACTTC. It codes for CAWSRGTPYEQYF.

This sequence joins TRBV6-1 and TRBJ2-1; D unresolved. Germline CDR1 is MNHNS and CDR2 is SASEGT. This CDR3 is 14 amino acids long. The V end lost 5 bases, the J end lost 3 bases, and 11 bases lay between the germline ends. CDR3 protein: CASSPPGRYNEQFF. DNA of the CDR3: TGTGCCAGCAGTCCCCCGGGCCGCTACAATGAGCAGTTCTTC.

The V and J genes are TRBV5-1 and TRBJ2-5; 10 bases map to TRBD2. CDR3 length: 16 amino acids. Trimming took 4 bases from V and 4 from J; bases not matched to a gene: 10. Germline CDR1 is SGHRS and CDR2 is YFSETQ. CDR3 in DNA: TGCGCCAGCAGCGTCGGACTAGCGGAGGGGGGAGAGACCCAGTACTTC. Encoded protein: CASSVGLAEGGETQYF.

V usage is TRBV30 and J usage is TRBJ2-1; unclear D gene. Germline-derived CDR1 and CDR2 are GTSNPN and SVGIG (reference sequence). The CDR3 sequence is 13 residues long. Between the trimmed V and J ends, which lost 2 bases and 1 base, there was a span of 6 bases. Here the CDR3 DNA reads TGTGCCTGGAGTATTCTATCCTACAATGAGCAGTTCTTC. Its protein is CAWSILSYNEQFF.

The chain carries TRBV28 and TRBJ2-7, with D uncertain. Germline V lookup: CDR1 MDHEN, CDR2 SYDVKM. Trimming took off 2 bases at V and 0 bases at J, with 14 bases between the two ends. The CDR3 runs to 16 residues. CDR3 region: CASSLRAYLSSYEQYF. As DNA, the CDR3 is TGTGCCAGCAGTTTACGGGCCTACCTAAGCTCCTACGAGCAGTACTTC.

Comment on this clone: Other nucleotide sequences in the sample specify the same CDR3. This chain links TRBV5-6 with TRBJ1-5; D remains unclear. CDR3 size: 13 residues. Trimming removed 0 bases from V and 1 base from J, with 2 bases in between. The V gene's germline CDR1 is SGHDT and CDR2 YYEEEE. In nucleotides, the CDR3 is TGTGCCAGCAGCTTGGGAAGCAATCAGCCCCAGCATTTT. Residues: CASSLGSNQPQHF.

This rearrangement joins TRBV2 to TRBJ2-2; D call uncertain. The CDR3 length is 13 residues. V was shortened by 2 bases and J by 6 bases, with 7 bases between the two germline ends. Looked up from germline, CDR1 is SNHLY and CDR2 is FYNNEI. The CDR3 loop reads CASSELYPGELFF. CDR3 nucleotide sequence: TGTGCCAGCAGTGAACTGTACCCCGGGGAGCTGTTTTTT.

The sample holds one count of this clone. The gene calls are TRBV29-1 and TRBJ1-3; 7 bases map to TRBD1. The CDR3 runs to 15 residues. Germline loops: CDR1 SQVTM, CDR2 ANQGSEA. The V segment lost 0 bases and the J segment 2 bases; nucleotides outside the gene matches: 4. The CDR3 sequence: CSVEDRQGAGNTIYF. The CDR3 region has the DNA TGCAGCGTTGAAGATCGGCAGGGGGCTGGAAACACCATATATTTT.

This clone occurred once. The chain carries TRBV5-4 and TRBJ2-7; 8 bases match TRBD1. This CDR3 region has 15 residues. Trimming cost V 3 bases and J 2 bases; bases outside gene matches: 7. Germline loops: CDR1 SGHNT, CDR2 YYREEE (reference sequence). The CDR3 sequence: CASSSVDRGAYEQYF. The CDR3 DNA reads TGTGCCAGCAGCTCAGTAGACAGGGGAGCCTACGAGCAGTACTTC.

This clone has a single count. The rearrangement links TRBV19 to TRBJ2-3, with D perhaps TRBD2 (5 bases). The CDR3 runs to 14 residues. Germline V gene data show CDR1 as LNHDA and CDR2 as SQIVND (reference sequence). The V end was cut by 7 bases, the J end by 0 bases, with 11 bases between. CDR3: CASMQRFSTDTQYF. CDR3 bases: TGTGCCAGTATGCAGCGGTTCAGCACAGATACGCAGTATTTT.

The V gene is TRBV28, the J gene TRBJ2-7, with D perhaps assigned TRBD1 or TRBD2 (5 bases each). Looked up from germline, CDR1 is MDHEN and CDR2 is SYDVKM. The CDR3 has 12 residues. Between the trimmed V and J ends, which lost 5 bases and 9 bases, there was a span of 14 bases. The CDR3 DNA reads TGTGCCAGCAGTACCCCGGGGCGCTGGCAGTACTTC. Translating it yields CASSTPGRWQYF.